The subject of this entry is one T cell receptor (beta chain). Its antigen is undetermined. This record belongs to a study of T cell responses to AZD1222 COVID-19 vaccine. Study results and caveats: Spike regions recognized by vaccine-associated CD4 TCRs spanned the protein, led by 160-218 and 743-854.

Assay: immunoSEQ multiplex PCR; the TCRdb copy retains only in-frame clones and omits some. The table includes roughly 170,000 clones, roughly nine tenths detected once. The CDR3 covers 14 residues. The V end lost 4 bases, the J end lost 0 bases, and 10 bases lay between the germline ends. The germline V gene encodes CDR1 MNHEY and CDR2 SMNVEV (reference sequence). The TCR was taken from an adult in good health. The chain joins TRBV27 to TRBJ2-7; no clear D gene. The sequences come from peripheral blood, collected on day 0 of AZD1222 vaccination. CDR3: CASSSTASSYEQYF. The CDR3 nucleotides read TGTGCCAGCAGTTCTACAGCTTCCTCCTACGAGCAGTACTTC.